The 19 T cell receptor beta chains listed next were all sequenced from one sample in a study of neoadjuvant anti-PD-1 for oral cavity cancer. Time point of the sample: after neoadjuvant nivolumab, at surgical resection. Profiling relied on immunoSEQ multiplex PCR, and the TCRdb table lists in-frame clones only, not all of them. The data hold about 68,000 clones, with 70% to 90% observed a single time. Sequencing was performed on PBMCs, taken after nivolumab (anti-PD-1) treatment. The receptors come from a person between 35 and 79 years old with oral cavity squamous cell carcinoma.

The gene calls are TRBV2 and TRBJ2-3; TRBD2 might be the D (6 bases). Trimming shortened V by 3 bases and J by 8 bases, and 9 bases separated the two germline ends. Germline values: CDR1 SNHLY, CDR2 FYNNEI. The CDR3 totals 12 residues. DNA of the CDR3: TGTGCCAGCAGTGATTTAGCGGTTACGCAGTATTTT. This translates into CASSDLAVTQYF.

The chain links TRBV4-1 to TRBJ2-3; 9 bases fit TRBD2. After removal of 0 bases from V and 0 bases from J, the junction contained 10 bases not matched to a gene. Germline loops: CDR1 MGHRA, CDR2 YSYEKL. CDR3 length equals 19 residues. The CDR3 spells CASSQDSAGGSTSTDTQYF. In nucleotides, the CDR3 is TGCGCCAGCAGCCAAGATTCAGCGGGAGGAAGTACTAGCACAGATACGCAGTATTTT.

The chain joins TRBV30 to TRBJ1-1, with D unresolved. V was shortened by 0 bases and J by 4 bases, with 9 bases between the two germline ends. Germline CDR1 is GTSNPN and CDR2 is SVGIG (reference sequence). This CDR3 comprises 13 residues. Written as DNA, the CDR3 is TGTGCCTGGAGTGTAACGGAACTCACTGAAGCTTTCTTT. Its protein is CAWSVTELTEAFF.

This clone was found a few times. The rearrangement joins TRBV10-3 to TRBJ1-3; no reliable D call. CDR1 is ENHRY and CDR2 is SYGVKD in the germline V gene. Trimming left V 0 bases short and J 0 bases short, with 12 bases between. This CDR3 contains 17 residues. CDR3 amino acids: CAISESDLRHSGNTIYF. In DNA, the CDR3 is TGTGCCATCAGTGAGTCGGACCTCCGGCACTCTGGAAACACCATATATTTT.

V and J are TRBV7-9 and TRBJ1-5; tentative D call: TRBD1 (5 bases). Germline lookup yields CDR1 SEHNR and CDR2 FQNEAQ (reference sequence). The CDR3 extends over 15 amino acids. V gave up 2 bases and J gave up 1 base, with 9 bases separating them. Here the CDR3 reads CASSLSGLSNQPQHF. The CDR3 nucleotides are TGTGCCAGCAGCTTATCGGGGCTGAGCAATCAGCCCCAGCATTTT.

CDR3 protein: CASIVGQGGTYEQYF. CDR3 bases: TGTGCCAGCATTGTAGGACAGGGGGGAACCTACGAGCAGTACTTC. J is TRBJ2-7 and V is TRBV28, with 10 bases aligning to TRBD1. The CDR3 is made up of 15 amino acids. After removal of 7 bases from V and 2 bases from J, the junction contained 8 bases not matched to a gene. CDR1 is MDHEN, CDR2 SYDVKM, per germline.

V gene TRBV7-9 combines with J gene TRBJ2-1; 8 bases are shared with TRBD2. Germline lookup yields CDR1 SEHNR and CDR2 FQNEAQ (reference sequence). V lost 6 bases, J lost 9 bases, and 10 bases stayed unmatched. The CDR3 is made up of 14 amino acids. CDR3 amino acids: CASRDETSVREQFF. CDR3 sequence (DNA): TGTGCCAGCAGGGACGAGACTAGCGTCCGTGAGCAGTTCTTC.

The CDR3 region has the DNA TGTGCCAGTAGGAATGCAGGGTCCCAGCATTTT. It is translated as CASRNAGSQHF. The V call is TRBV19, the J call TRBJ1-5; TRBD1 might be the D (5 bases). The germline V gene has CDR1 LNHDA and CDR2 SQIVND (reference sequence). The CDR3 has 11 residues. The V end lost 6 bases, the J end lost 11 bases, and 11 bases lay between the germline ends.

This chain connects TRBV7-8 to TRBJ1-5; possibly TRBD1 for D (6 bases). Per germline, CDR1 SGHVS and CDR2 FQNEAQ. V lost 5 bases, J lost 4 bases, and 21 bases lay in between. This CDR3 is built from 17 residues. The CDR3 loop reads CASSLQGMGYGNQPQHF. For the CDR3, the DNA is TGTGCCAGCAGCCTACAGGGTATGGGCTATGGGAATCAGCCCCAGCATTTT.

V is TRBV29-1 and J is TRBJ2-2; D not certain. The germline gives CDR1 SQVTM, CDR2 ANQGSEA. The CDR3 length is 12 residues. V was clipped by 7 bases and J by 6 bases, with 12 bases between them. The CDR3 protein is CSDKGLAGELFF. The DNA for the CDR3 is TGCAGCGACAAGGGCCTTGCCGGGGAGCTGTTTTTT.

The CDR3 protein is CASSLGGATQETQYF. The CDR3 region has the DNA TGTGCCAGCAGCTTAGGTGGGGCCACACAAGAGACCCAGTACTTC. The chain combines TRBV7-8 with TRBJ2-5; possible D gene TRBD1, 5 bases. The CDR3 extends over 15 amino acids. Trimming removed 1 base at V and 2 bases at J, with 11 bases between. Germline V gives CDR1 SGHVS, CDR2 FQNEAQ.

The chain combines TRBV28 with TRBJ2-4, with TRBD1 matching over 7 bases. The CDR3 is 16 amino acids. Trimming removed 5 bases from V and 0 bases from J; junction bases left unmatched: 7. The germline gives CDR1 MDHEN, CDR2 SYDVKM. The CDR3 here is CASSPRQGLAKNIQYF. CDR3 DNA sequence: TGTGCCAGCAGTCCGCGACAGGGTCTAGCCAAAAACATTCAGTACTTC. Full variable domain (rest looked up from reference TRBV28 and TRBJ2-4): DVKVTQSSRYLVKRTGEKVFLECVQDMDHENMFWYRQDPGLGLRLIYFSYDVKMKEKGDIPEGYSVSREKKERFSLILESASTNQTSMYLCASSPRQGLAKNIQYFGAGTRLSVL.

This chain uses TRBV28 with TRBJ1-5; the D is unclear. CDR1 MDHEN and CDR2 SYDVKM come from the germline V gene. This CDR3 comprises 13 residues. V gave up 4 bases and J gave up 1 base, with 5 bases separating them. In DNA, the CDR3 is TGTGCCAGCAGTTACGAAAGCAATCAGCCCCAGCATTTT. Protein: CASSYESNQPQHF. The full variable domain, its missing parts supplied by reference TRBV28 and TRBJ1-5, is DVKVTQSSRYLVKRTGEKVFLECVQDMDHENMFWYRQDPGLGLRLIYFSYDVKMKEKGDIPEGYSVSREKKERFSLILESASTNQTSMYLCASSYESNQPQHFGDGTRLSIL.

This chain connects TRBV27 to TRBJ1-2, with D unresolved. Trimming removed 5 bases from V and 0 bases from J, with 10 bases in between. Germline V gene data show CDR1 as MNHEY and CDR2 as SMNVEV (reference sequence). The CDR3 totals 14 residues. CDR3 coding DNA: TGTGCCAGCAGTCCTTCGGCAGCTAACTATGGCTACACCTTC. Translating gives CASSPSAANYGYTF.

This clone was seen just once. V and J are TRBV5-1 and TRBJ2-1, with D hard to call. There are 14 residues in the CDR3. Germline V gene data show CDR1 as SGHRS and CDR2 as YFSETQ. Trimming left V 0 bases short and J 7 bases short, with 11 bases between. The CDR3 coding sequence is TGCGCCAGCAGCTTGGTGGACGTGGGAAATGAGCAGTTCTTC. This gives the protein CASSLVDVGNEQFF.

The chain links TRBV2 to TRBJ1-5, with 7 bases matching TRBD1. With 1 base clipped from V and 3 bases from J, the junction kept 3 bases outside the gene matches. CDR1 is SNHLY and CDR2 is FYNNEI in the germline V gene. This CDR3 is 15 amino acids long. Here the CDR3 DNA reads TGTGCCAGCAGTGAAGAGGGGGCGGTCAATCAGCCCCAGCATTTT. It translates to CASSEEGAVNQPQHF.

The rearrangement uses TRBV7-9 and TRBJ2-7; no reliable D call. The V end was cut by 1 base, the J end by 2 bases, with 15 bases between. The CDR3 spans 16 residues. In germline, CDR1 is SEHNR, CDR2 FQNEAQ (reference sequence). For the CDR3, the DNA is TGTGCCAGCAGCTTAGTCTTTTCCGCCCGCCCCTACGAGCAGTACTTC. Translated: CASSLVFSARPYEQYF.

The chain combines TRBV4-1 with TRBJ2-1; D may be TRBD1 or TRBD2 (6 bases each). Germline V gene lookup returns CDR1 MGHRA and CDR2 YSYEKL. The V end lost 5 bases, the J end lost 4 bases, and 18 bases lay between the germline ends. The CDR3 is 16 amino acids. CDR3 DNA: TGCGCCAGCAGCAGTTCTGGCGCGGGGACATACAATGAGCAGTTCTTC. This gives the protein CASSSSGAGTYNEQFF.

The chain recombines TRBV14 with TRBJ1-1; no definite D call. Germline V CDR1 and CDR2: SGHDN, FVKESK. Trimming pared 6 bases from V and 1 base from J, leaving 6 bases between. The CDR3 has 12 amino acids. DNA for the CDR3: TGTGCCAGCAGTCGCTCGAACACTGAAGCTTTCTTT. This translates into CASSRSNTEAFF.